Listed here are 6 T cell receptor beta chains from one sample, sequenced in a study of blood T cell repertoires in COVID-19. Data came from immunoSEQ multiplex PCR; TCRdb stores just in-frame clones and leaves some out. The repertoire has some 150,000 clones, approximately 90% of them found once; the top ten carry about 0.8%. The sample comprised PBMCs or T cells enriched from blood (not recorded which). The receptors were sampled from a woman aged 18-35 years who had recovered from COVID-19.

J is TRBJ2-3 and V is TRBV27, with no clear D. The V gene's germline CDR1 is MNHEY and CDR2 SMNVEV (reference sequence). Trimming shortened V by 7 bases and J by 2 bases, and 4 bases separated the two germline ends. The CDR3 is made up of 11 amino acids. The CDR3 nucleotides read TGTGCCAGCACCAACACAGATACGCAGTATTTT. Its protein product is CASTNTDTQYF.

This chain links TRBV30 with TRBJ2-1; 7 nucleotides line up with TRBD1. This CDR3 region has 15 residues. V shed 2 bases and J 2 bases; nucleotides not matched to a gene: 6. Germline V gives CDR1 GTSNPN, CDR2 SVGIG (reference sequence). Here the CDR3 reads CAWSTGVGPYNEQFF. The CDR3 nucleotides are TGTGCCTGGAGTACAGGGGTAGGTCCCTACAATGAGCAGTTCTTC.

This rearrangement joins TRBV11-1 to TRBJ2-7; 10 nucleotides line up with TRBD2. Germline V gene data show CDR1 as SGHAT and CDR2 as FQDESV (reference sequence). The CDR3 has 15 residues. V shed 3 bases and J 0 bases; nucleotides not matched to a gene: 2. This chain's CDR3 is CASSFGLADSYEQYF. In DNA, the CDR3 is TGTGCCAGCAGCTTCGGACTAGCGGACTCCTACGAGCAGTACTTC.

Only one count was recorded for this clone. CDR3 residues: CASSLRGGAFF. The CDR3 DNA is TGTGCCAGCAGTTTGAGGGGGGGAGCTTTCTTT. The chain recombines TRBV12-3 or TRBV12-4 with TRBJ1-1; a possible D gene is TRBD1 (6 bases). Between the trimmed V and J ends, which lost 3 bases and 10 bases, there was a span of 9 bases. This CDR3 region has 11 residues.

To note about this clone: The junction and the germline gene differ at one end; a read error may be behind it. The rearrangement uses TRBV7-2 and TRBJ1-2; TRBD1 agrees at 8 bases. Looked up from germline, CDR1 is SGHTA and CDR2 is FQGNSA. The CDR3 contains 18 residues. CDR3 sequence: CASSLAGGAGLTNYGYTF. The CDR3 bases are TGTGCCAGCAGTTTAGCAGGGGGCGCAGGGCTCACCAACTATGGCTACACCTTC.

The chain couples TRBV13 to TRBJ2-1; no reliable D call. Deletions cut 5 bases from V and 1 base from J, with 12 bases between. Germline lookup yields CDR1 PRHDT and CDR2 FYEKMQ (reference sequence). There are 15 residues in the CDR3. CDR3 DNA: TGTGCCAGCAGCCACGCACAGATTTCCTACAATGAGCAGTTCTTC. It specifies CASSHAQISYNEQFF. The variable domain in full, completed from reference TRBV13 and TRBJ2-1, reads AAGVIQSPRHLIKEKRETATLKCYPIPRHDTVYWYQQGPGQDPQFLISFYEKMQSDKGSIPDRFSAQQFSDYHSELNMSSLELGDSALYFCASSHAQISYNEQFFGPGTRLTVL.